Described below is a single T cell receptor beta chain sequence and its context. Its antigen is unidentified. The sample comes from a study of brain T cells in children with intractable seizures. Study-wide findings and caveats: HCMV serostatus was not known, and viral specificity came from CDR3 similarity only. Pre-surgery blood may have been undersampled, hiding some clones.

The V end was cut by 2 bases, the J end by 1 base, with 7 bases between. The CDR3 extends over 15 amino acids. Germline V gives CDR1 SGHNT, CDR2 YYREEE (reference sequence). Time point here: blood from clinic visit 5 months post-surgery; TSC patient then seizure free. The sequenced cases were selected for having the highest brain T cell transcript signatures. Patients received at least one anti-epileptic drug before surgery. Using immunoSEQ multiplex PCR, the repertoire was profiled, and TCRdb retains in-frame clones only, with some absent. The repertoire holds 340,000 or so clones, with 93% as singletons.

The source is a boy younger than two with tuberous sclerosis and intractable seizures. The V call is TRBV5-4, the J call TRBJ1-6; D is unresolved. The sequencing here drew on peripheral blood, taken less than 6 months after surgery. The CDR3 loop reads CASSFSGSYNSPLHF. CDR3 DNA sequence: TGTGCCAGCAGCTTTAGTGGGTCCTATAATTCACCCCTCCACTTT.